The sequence of this T cell receptor (beta chain) was determined in a study of T cell clonality in common variable immunodeficiency. Germline lookup yields CDR1 SQVTM and CDR2 ANQGSEA. The V gene lost 7 bases and the J gene lost 6 bases, with 14 bases spanning the gap. The CDR3 runs 12 residues. Sequencing used immunoSEQ multiplex PCR; TCRdb keeps in-frame clones, though not all of them. The sample contains about 39,000 clones, none of them singletons. As to this clone: The missing CDR3 end, 3 residues past where the read stops, is filled in from the germline J gene.

The TCR comes from a person aged 18 to 75 in good health. The sequencing input was peripheral blood mononuclear cells. This chain connects TRBV29-1 to TRBJ2-3; D perhaps matches TRBD1 (7 bases). The part of the CDR3 DNA that was read is TGCAGCGCCGGGGGACAGTACGATACG. Translated: CSAGGQYDT. The full-length CDR3 reads as CSAGGQYDTQYF.